Below, 29 T cell receptor beta chains from the same sample are listed, as sequenced in a study of blood T cell repertoires in COVID-19. Here immunoSEQ multiplex PCR was the method, and the copy in TCRdb shows in-frame clones only, minus some. The sample lists approximately 61,000 clones; approximately 83% were seen once. Sequencing input: peripheral blood. These receptors came from a human donor in a cohort sampled during active COVID-19.

The J gene is TRBJ2-7, the V gene TRBV4-1, with D perhaps TRBD1 (5 bases). This CDR3 spans 14 amino acids. V dropped 0 bases and J dropped 3 bases, with 9 bases sitting between them. The germline V gene has CDR1 MGHRA and CDR2 YSYEKL. The CDR3 region has the DNA TGCGCCAGCAGCCAAGACGACAGCGTCTACGAGCAGTACTTC. Its translation: CASSQDDSVYEQYF.

The chain recombines TRBV29-1 with TRBJ1-3, with D unclear. In germline, CDR1 is SQVTM, CDR2 ANQGSEA. V was shortened by 4 bases and J by 1 base, with 5 bases between the two germline ends. This CDR3 contains 12 residues. CDR3: CSVAGSGNTIYF. The CDR3, as DNA: TGCAGCGTTGCCGGGTCTGGAAACACCATATATTTT.

This clone came up once. The rearrangement joins TRBV2 to TRBJ1-5, with no clear D. With 2 bases removed from V and 0 bases from J, the gap between germline ends came to 8 bases. Germline lookup yields CDR1 SNHLY and CDR2 FYNNEI. This CDR3 is built from 15 residues. The CDR3 bases are TGTGCCAGCAGTGAACAACAGATTAGCAATCAGCCCCAGCATTTT. Its translation is CASSEQQISNQPQHF.

The chain has TRBV7-3 and TRBJ2-1, with 12 bases fitting TRBD2. CDR1 is SGHTA, CDR2 FQGTGA, per germline. Germline trimming cut 0 bases from V and 8 bases from J; bases unmatched to any gene: 14. The CDR3 has 19 residues. The CDR3 here is CASSLTPRLAGGHGDEQFF. The DNA for the CDR3 is TGTGCCAGCAGCTTAACCCCGAGGCTAGCGGGAGGGCACGGGGATGAGCAGTTCTTC.

The chain joins TRBV15 to TRBJ2-1, with 8 bases fitting TRBD1. Per germline, CDR1 LNHNV and CDR2 YYDKDF (reference sequence). J lost 10 bases, V lost 5 bases, and 4 bases had no gene match. The CDR3 has 12 residues. The chain's CDR3 is CATSPGGREQFF. The CDR3 DNA follows: TGTGCCACCAGCCCAGGGGGCAGGGAGCAGTTCTTC.

The V and J genes are TRBV11-2 and TRBJ2-5; D is possibly TRBD1 (5 bases). The germline V gene has CDR1 SGHAT and CDR2 FQNNGV. The length of the CDR3 is 15 residues. V was trimmed by 4 bases and J by 4 bases, leaving 16 bases between them. The CDR3 sequence is CASSSVKGNRETQYF. In DNA form, the CDR3 reads TGTGCCAGCAGCTCGGTTAAGGGGAACCGAGAGACCCAGTACTTC.

The chain joins TRBV7-2 to TRBJ2-5; no reliable D call. Trimming took off 5 bases at V and 1 base at J, with 2 bases between the two ends. The CDR3 runs to 11 residues. Germline CDR1 reads SGHTA; CDR2 reads FQGNSA. The CDR3 protein is CASSRQETQYF. The CDR3 region has the DNA TGTGCCAGCAGCCGCCAAGAGACCCAGTACTTC.

The chain links TRBV14 to TRBJ2-1; possible D gene TRBD2, 6 bases. Germline lookup yields CDR1 SGHDN and CDR2 FVKESK. The CDR3 has 12 amino acids. V was clipped by 1 base and J by 9 bases, with 7 bases between them. CDR3 DNA: TGTGCCAGCAGCCAAGGGGGGGTTGAGCAGTTCTTC. Translation gives CASSQGGVEQFF.

This clone appeared once. The chain combines TRBV9 with TRBJ2-3, with 10 bases fitting TRBD1. This CDR3 has 18 residues. CDR1 SGDLS and CDR2 YYNGEE come from the germline V gene. V lost 4 bases to trimming and J lost 0 bases; unmatched junction nucleotides: 11. The CDR3 is CASSPHFGTGASTDTQYF. The CDR3 nucleotides read TGTGCCAGCAGCCCCCATTTTGGGACAGGGGCTAGCACAGATACGCAGTATTTT.

The chain carries TRBV6-5 and TRBJ2-1; 7 bases align to TRBD2. The CDR3 is 14 residues long. CDR1 is MNHEY, CDR2 SVGAGI, per germline. J lost 8 bases, V lost 2 bases, and 6 bases had no gene match. DNA for the CDR3: TGTGCCAGCAGTTACATACTGGGGAGGGATGAGCAGTTCTTC. It yields the protein CASSYILGRDEQFF.

The chain recombines TRBV9 with TRBJ2-7, with D perhaps matching TRBD1 (6 bases). The germline V and J ends were trimmed by 3 bases and 2 bases, with 12 bases remaining between them. This CDR3 has 14 residues. Per the germline V gene, CDR1 is SGDLS and CDR2 is YYNGEE. The CDR3 spells CASSARQDPYEQYF. As DNA, the CDR3 is TGTGCCAGCAGCGCCCGACAGGATCCCTACGAGCAGTACTTC.

The V call is TRBV10-1, the J call TRBJ2-3; possibly TRBD1 for D (6 bases). CDR3 length: 16 residues. Germline values: CDR1 WNHNN, CDR2 SYGVQD (reference sequence). V was cut by 0 bases and J by 2 bases, with 12 bases left in between. The CDR3 is CASSESVTGNTDTQYF. DNA for the CDR3: TGCGCCAGCAGTGAGTCGGTGACAGGAAACACAGATACGCAGTATTTT.

In its sample, this clone was seen once. This chain joins TRBV27 and TRBJ2-2; D is ambiguous. CDR1 MNHEY and CDR2 SMNVEV come from the germline V gene (reference sequence). CDR3 size: 12 residues. Trimming removed 3 bases at V and 6 bases at J, with 5 bases between. In nucleotides, the CDR3 is TGTGCCAGCAGTTTCCCGGCCGGGGAGCTGTTTTTT. Translation gives CASSFPAGELFF.

The chain combines TRBV28 with TRBJ1-2, with TRBD1 matching 9 bases. V was pared by 8 bases and J by 5 bases, with 9 bases of the junction left unmatched. Germline V lookup: CDR1 MDHEN, CDR2 SYDVKM. The CDR3 has 14 residues. The CDR3 is CASLYRGLAYGYTF. In nucleotides, the CDR3 is TGTGCCAGCCTATACAGGGGGCTGGCGTATGGCTACACCTTC.

This clone turned up a few times. The chain recombines TRBV6-5 with TRBJ2-1; possibly TRBD2 for D (5 bases). Germline CDR1 MNHEY, CDR2 SVGAGI. The V end lost 2 bases, the J end lost 9 bases, and 14 bases lay between the germline ends. The length of the CDR3 is 14 residues. CDR3 amino acids: CASSYGRGKAEQFF. The CDR3 DNA sequence: TGTGCCAGCAGTTACGGGAGAGGAAAGGCTGAGCAGTTCTTC.

V is TRBV10-1 and J is TRBJ2-7, with 10 bases that match TRBD1. The V gene's germline CDR1 is WNHNN and CDR2 SYGVQD (reference sequence). This CDR3 is 13 amino acids long. The V and J ends lost 6 bases and 10 bases, in that order; junction bases with no gene match: 9. The CDR3 nucleotides are TGCGCCAGCAGCCCTGGACAGGGGGGAAGTCAGTACTTC. This codes for CASSPGQGGSQYF.

The rearrangement uses TRBV5-6 and TRBJ1-1; 8 bases match TRBD1. The CDR3 covers 13 residues. V dropped 4 bases and J dropped 3; count of bases not matched to a gene: 2. Germline V lookup: CDR1 SGHDT, CDR2 YYEEEE. CDR3 residues: CASSQGADTEAFF. Here the CDR3 DNA reads TGTGCCAGCAGCCAGGGGGCGGACACTGAAGCTTTCTTT.

V gene TRBV3-1 (or the pseudogene TRBV3-2) combines with J gene TRBJ1-1; weak D call: TRBD1 (5 bases). CDR1 and CDR2 from the germline V gene are LGHDT and YNNKEL (reference sequence). The CDR3 is 17 amino acids. CDR3 loop: CLRPGGSREEGDTEAFF. Here the CDR3 DNA reads TGTCTCAGGCCGGGTGGTTCGAGGGAGGAAGGGGACACTGAAGCTTTCTTT.

The chain uses TRBV27 and TRBJ2-7; 10 nucleotides line up with TRBD1. Trimming took 8 bases from V and 6 from J; bases not matched to a gene: 7. CDR3 length equals 13 residues. The germline V gene has CDR1 MNHEY and CDR2 SMNVEV (reference sequence). The CDR3: CASGKGQGREQYF. In DNA, the CDR3 is TGTGCCAGCGGAAAGGGACAGGGGCGCGAGCAGTACTTC.

The chain uses TRBV2 and TRBJ2-5, with no clear D. This CDR3 comprises 15 residues. Germline CDR1 reads SNHLY; CDR2 reads FYNNEI. V lost 4 bases to trimming and J lost 5 bases, with 17 bases between them. CDR3 region: CASSGRGVGRETQYF. The CDR3 nucleotides are TGTGCCAGCAGTGGCCGTGGAGTAGGAAGGGAGACCCAGTACTTC.

Only one count was recorded for this clone. The chain joins TRBV28 to TRBJ1-5; D gene uncertain. Germline V gene data show CDR1 as MDHEN and CDR2 as SYDVKM. The CDR3 contains 14 residues. Trimming cost V 6 bases and J 2 bases, with 11 bases left between them. The CDR3 loop reads CASRPSGGNQPQHF. In nucleotides, the CDR3 is TGTGCCAGCAGGCCCTCGGGAGGCAATCAGCCCCAGCATTTT.

This chain joins TRBV5-1 and TRBJ2-1; D perhaps matches TRBD2 (6 bases). V was clipped by 7 bases and J by 4 bases, with 18 bases between them. Germline V gene sequence: CDR1 SGHRS, CDR2 YFSETQ. This CDR3 contains 15 residues. Here the CDR3 DNA reads TGCGCCAGCTCCGAGGGCGGGACCGCTTACAATGAGCAGTTCTTC. Protein product: CASSEGGTAYNEQFF.

J is TRBJ2-3 and V is TRBV10-2; TRBD2 is a possible D gene (5 bases). The germline gives CDR1 WSHSY, CDR2 SAAADI. V shed 8 bases and J shed 1 base, with 10 bases lying between them. The CDR3 contains 13 residues. CDR3 sequence: CASRGSGTDTQYF. CDR3 sequence (DNA): TGCGCCAGCCGTGGTAGCGGCACAGATACGCAGTATTTT.

The chain uses TRBV5-1 and TRBJ2-1; TRBD2 is a possible D gene (5 bases). The CDR3 spans 14 residues. Germline V CDR1 and CDR2: SGHRS, YFSETQ. The ends were cut back, 2 bases at V and 10 bases at J, with 16 bases in the middle. CDR3 bases: TGCGCCAGCAGCTTCGGCGGAGAGGGTAGGGAGCAGTTCTTC. It codes for CASSFGGEGREQFF. The variable domain in full, completed from reference TRBV5-1 and TRBJ2-1, reads KAGVTQTPRYLIKTRGQQVTLSCSPISGHRSVSWYQQTPGQGLQFLFEYFSETQRNKGNFPGRFSGRQFSNSRSEMNVSTLELGDSALYLCASSFGGEGREQFFGPGTRLTVL.

This chain links TRBV30 with TRBJ1-2; TRBD1 agrees at 9 bases. CDR1 and CDR2 from the germline V gene are GTSNPN and SVGIG (reference sequence). The V segment lost 2 bases and the J segment 1 base; nucleotides outside the gene matches: 8. This CDR3 comprises 16 residues. In DNA, the CDR3 is TGTGCCTGGAGTCGACCCGGGGGACAGGGTAACTATGGCTACACCTTC. Protein: CAWSRPGGQGNYGYTF. Looking up the rest from reference TRBV30 and TRBJ1-2 gives the full variable domain: SQTIHQWPATLVQPVGSPLSLECTVEGTSNPNLYWYRQAAGRGLQLLFYSVGIGQISSEVPQNLSASRPQDRQFILSSKKLLLSDSGFYLCAWSRPGGQGNYGYTFGSGTRLTVV.

The V and J genes are TRBV27 and TRBJ1-4; TRBD1 aligns across 10 bases. There are 17 residues in the CDR3. With 5 bases clipped from V and 2 bases from J, the junction kept 8 bases outside the gene matches. Germline CDR1 reads MNHEY; CDR2 reads SMNVEV (reference sequence). The CDR3 region is CASSTGQGVFTNEKLFF. DNA of the CDR3: TGTGCCAGCAGTACTGGACAGGGGGTTTTTACTAATGAAAAACTGTTTTTT.

This sequence joins TRBV5-4 and TRBJ2-2; D gene ambiguous. The V gene's germline CDR1 is SGHNT and CDR2 YYREEE (reference sequence). The ends were cut back, 1 base at V and 0 bases at J, with 10 bases in the middle. CDR3 length equals 16 residues. CDR3 sequence: CASSLHMLANTGELFF. DNA of the CDR3: TGTGCCAGCAGCTTGCACATGCTCGCGAACACCGGGGAGCTGTTTTTT.

The V and J genes are TRBV9 and TRBJ2-2, with 9 bases identical to TRBD1. The V gene end was trimmed by 2 bases and the J gene end by 3 bases; junction bases not matched to a gene: 5. Germline CDR1 and CDR2: SGDLS and YYNGEE. The CDR3 covers 16 residues. The CDR3 DNA reads TGTGCCAGCAGCGTCCTCGGGACAGGGTACACCGGGGAGCTGTTTTTT. Protein: CASSVLGTGYTGELFF. The full variable domain, in which reference TRBV9 and TRBJ2-2 provide the parts outside the CDR3, is DSGVTQTPKHLITATGQRVTLRCSPRSGDLSVYWYQQSLDQGLQFLIQYYNGEERAKGNILERFSAQQFPDLHSELNLSSLELGDSALYFCASSVLGTGYTGELFFGEGSRLTVL.

This chain links TRBV5-1 with TRBJ1-6; 9 nucleotides match TRBD1. V trimming: 8 bases; J trimming: 6 bases; junction bases outside the gene matches: 6. CDR1 SGHRS and CDR2 YFSETQ come from the germline V gene. The CDR3 is 14 amino acids. The CDR3 DNA sequence: TGCGCCAGTCAGACAGGGGGACTTAATTCACCCCTCCACTTT. Translating it yields CASQTGGLNSPLHF.